This T cell receptor beta chain was found in a study of OX40 agonist ivuxolimab in advanced cancers. Points from the study as a whole: Within 6 weeks, CD4+ and CD8+ blood T cells expanded clonally at 0.1 to 3.0 mg/kg.

The CDR3 length is 13 residues. Germline lookup yields CDR1 SGHRS and CDR2 YFSETQ. Trimming cost V 7 bases and J 4 bases; bases outside gene matches: 3. Regarding this clone: The target antigen is unknown.

Clones were sequenced by immunoSEQ multiplex PCR, and TCRdb holds only the in-frame ones, with some missing. This table holds some 81,000 clones, about 83% found once. The sequenced sample was CD4+ or CD8+ T cells sorted from blood, obtained in a trial of the OX40 agonist ivuxolimab. The sequence was obtained from an adult with an advanced solid tumor such as melanoma, head and neck, liver or kidney cancer. The chain is built from TRBV5-1 and TRBJ2-1, with 9 bases aligning to TRBD2. The CDR3 spells CASDSGGYNEQFF. The CDR3 region has the DNA TGCGCCAGCGATAGCGGGGGTTACAATGAGCAGTTCTTC.